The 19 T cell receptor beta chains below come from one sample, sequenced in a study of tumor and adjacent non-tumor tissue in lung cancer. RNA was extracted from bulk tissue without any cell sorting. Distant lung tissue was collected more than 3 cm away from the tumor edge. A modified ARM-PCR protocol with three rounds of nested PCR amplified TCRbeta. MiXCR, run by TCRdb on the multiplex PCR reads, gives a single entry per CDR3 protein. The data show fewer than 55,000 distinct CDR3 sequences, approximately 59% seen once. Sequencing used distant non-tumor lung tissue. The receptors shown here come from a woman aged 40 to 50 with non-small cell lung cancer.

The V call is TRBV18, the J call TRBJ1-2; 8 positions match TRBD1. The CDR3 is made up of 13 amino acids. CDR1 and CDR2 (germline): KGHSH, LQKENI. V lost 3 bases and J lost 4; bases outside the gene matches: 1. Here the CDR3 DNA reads TGTGCCAGCTCACCTGGACAGGGCTATGGCTACACCTTC. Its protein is CASSPGQGYGYTF.

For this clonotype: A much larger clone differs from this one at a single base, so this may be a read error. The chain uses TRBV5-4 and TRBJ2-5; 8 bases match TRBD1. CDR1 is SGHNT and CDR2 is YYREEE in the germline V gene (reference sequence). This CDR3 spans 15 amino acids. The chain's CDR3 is CASSSVTGGKEAQYF. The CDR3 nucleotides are TGTGCCAGCAGCTCGGTCACAGGGGGGAAAGAGGCCCAGTACTTC.

The CDR3, as DNA: TGTGCCAGCAGATGGGGGTGCAATGAGCAGTTCTTC. Translated, it gives CASRWGCNEQFF. The chain has TRBV28 and TRBJ2-1; perhaps D is TRBD1 or TRBD2 (5 bases each). The germline CDR1 and CDR2 sequences are MDHEN and SYDVKM. The CDR3 totals 12 residues. V dropped 6 bases and J dropped 6 bases, with 9 bases sitting between them.

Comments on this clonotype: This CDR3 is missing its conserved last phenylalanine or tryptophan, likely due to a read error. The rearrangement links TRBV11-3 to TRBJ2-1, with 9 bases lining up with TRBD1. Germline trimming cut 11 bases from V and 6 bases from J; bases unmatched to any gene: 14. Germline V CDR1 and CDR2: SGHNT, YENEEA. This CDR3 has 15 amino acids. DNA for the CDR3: TGTGCCGGTAGCTCCCCGGGACAGGGCAGCAATGAGCAGTTCCTC. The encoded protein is CAGSSPGQGSNEQFL.

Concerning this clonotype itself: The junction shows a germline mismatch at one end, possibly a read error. The CDR3 spells CASFDRGFTDAQYF. The CDR3, as DNA: TGTGCCAGCTTTGACAGGGGGTTCACAGATGCGCAGTATTTT. The V call is TRBV28, the J call TRBJ2-3, with 9 bases that match TRBD1. The germline CDR1 and CDR2 sequences are MDHEN and SYDVKM. The CDR3 totals 14 residues.

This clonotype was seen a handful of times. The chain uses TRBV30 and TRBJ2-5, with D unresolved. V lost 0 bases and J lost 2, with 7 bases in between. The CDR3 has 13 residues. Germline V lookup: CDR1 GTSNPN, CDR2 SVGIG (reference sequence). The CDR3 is CAWSVQVQETQYF. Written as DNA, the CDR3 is TGTGCCTGGAGTGTGCAGGTTCAAGAGACCCAGTACTTC.

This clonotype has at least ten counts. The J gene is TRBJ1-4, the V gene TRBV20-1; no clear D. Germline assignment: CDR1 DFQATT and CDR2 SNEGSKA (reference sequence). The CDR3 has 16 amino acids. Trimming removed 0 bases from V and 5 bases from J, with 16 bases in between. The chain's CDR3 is CSARDPAGIQNEKLFF. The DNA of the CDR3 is TGCAGTGCTAGAGATCCTGCGGGGATTCAAAATGAAAAACTGTTTTTT.

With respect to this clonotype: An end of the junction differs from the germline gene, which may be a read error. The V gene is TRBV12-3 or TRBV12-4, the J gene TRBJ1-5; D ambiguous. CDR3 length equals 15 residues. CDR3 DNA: TGTGCCAACAGTTCAGGAGGATCCAGAAATCAGCCCCAGCATTTT. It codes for CANSSGGSRNQPQHF.

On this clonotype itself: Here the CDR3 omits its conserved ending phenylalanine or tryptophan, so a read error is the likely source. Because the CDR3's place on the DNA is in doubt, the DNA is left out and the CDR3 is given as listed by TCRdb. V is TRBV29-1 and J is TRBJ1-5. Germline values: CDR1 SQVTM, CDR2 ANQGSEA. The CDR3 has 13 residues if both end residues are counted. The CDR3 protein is CSVEQGLNQPRHL.

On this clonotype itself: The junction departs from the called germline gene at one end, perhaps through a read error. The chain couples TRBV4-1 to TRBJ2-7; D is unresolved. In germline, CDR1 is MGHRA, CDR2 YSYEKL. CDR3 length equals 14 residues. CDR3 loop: CVSSQGPRAYEKYF. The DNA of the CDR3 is TGCGTCAGCAGCCAAGGTCCGAGAGCCTACGAGAAGTACTTC.

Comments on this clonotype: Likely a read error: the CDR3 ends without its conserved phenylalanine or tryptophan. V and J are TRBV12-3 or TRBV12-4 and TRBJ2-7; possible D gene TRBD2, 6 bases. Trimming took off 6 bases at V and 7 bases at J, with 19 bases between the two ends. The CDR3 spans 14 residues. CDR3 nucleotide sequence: TGTGCCAGCAGGCCAGCGTGCGCCGCGGGGGAGCAGTACATC. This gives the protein CASRPACAAGEQYI.

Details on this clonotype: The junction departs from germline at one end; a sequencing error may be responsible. The CDR3 sequence: CSTQDGGARELFF. The DNA of the CDR3 is TGCAGCACCCAGGATGGGGGGGCCCGGGAGTTGTTTTTT. This sequence joins TRBV29-1 and TRBJ2-2, with D tentatively TRBD2 (7 bases). CDR3 length: 13 residues. Per germline, CDR1 SQVTM and CDR2 ANQGSEA.

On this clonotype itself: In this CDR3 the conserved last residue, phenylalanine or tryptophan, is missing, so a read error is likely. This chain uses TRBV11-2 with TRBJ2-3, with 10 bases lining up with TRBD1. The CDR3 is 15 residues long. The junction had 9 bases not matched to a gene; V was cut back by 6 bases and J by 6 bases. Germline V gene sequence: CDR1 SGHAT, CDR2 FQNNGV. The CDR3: CASSDRQGAWDTQYL. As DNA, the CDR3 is TGTGCCAGCAGTGATCGACAGGGGGCCTGGGATACGCAGTATCTT.

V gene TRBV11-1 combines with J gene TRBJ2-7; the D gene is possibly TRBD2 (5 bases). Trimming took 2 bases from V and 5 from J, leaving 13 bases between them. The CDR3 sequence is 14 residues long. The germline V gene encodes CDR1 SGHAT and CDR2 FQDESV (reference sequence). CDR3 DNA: TGTGCCAGCAGCTTACTAGCATGGGATGACGAGCAGTACTTC. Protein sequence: CASSLLAWDDEQYF.

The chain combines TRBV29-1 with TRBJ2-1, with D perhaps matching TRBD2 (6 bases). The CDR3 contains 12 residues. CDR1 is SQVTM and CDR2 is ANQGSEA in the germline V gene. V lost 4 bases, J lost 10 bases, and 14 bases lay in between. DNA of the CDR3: TGCAGCGTTGTTTCGCGGGATGGCGAGCAGTTCTTC. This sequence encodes CSVVSRDGEQFF.

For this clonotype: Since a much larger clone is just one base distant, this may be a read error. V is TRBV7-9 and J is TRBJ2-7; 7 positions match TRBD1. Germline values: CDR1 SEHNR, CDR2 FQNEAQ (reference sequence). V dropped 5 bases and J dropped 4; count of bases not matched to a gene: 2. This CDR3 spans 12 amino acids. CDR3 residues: CASSIQGYEQYF. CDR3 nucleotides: TGTGCCAGCAGCATACAGGGGTACGAGCAGTACTTC.

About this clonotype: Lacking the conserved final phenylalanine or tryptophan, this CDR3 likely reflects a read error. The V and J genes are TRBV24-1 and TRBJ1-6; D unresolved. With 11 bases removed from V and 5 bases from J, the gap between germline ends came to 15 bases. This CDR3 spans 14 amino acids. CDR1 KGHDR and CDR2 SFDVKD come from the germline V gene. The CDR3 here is CANSERWDNSPLHL. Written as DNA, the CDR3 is TGTGCCAACAGCGAAAGGTGGGATAATTCACCCCTCCACCTT.

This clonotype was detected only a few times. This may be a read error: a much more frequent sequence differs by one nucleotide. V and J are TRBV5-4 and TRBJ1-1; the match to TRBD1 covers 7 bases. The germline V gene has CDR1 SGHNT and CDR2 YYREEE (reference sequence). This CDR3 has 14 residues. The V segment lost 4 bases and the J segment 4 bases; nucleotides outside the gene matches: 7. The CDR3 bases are TGTGCCAGCAGCCCCGGACAGGATCGCACTGAAGCTTTCTTT. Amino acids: CASSPGQDRTEAFF.

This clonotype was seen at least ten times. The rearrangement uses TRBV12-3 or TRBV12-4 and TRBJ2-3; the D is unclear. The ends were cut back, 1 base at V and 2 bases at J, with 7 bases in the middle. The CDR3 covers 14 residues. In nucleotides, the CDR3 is TGTGCCAGCAGTTTAGGGTCGAACACAGATACGCAGTATTTT. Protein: CASSLGSNTDTQYF.